What follows are 10 T cell receptor beta chains derived from one specimen sequenced in a study of T cell changes during pregnancy in multiple sclerosis (dated by TCRdb to about 2019). The library came from the immunoSEQ multiplex PCR assay. This immuneACCESS table, as held by TCRdb, lists in-frame sequences with V and J called but not all clones. Of the missing ones, under half trace to an unresolved V gene in checked studies; the others have no known cause. A total of more than 45,000 clones appear in this sample, 93% of them only once. The ten largest clones add up to more than 3% of the sample. The material sequenced was CD8+ T cells from peripheral blood mononuclear cells, taken in the second trimester of pregnancy. Source of these receptors: a female donor with multiple sclerosis, enrolled in a pregnancy study.

The chain links TRBV2 to TRBJ1-5; perhaps TRBD1 as D (6 bases). Germline V lookup: CDR1 SNHLY, CDR2 FYNNEI. This CDR3 has 14 residues. The V end was cut by 6 bases, the J end by 4 bases, with 13 bases between. The CDR3 is CASSPGQQNQPQHF. CDR3 bases: TGTGCCAGCAGCCCCGGACAGCAAAATCAGCCCCAGCATTTT.

CDR3 region: CASSAHRLAGGPSYEQYF. The CDR3 DNA sequence: TGTGCCAGCAGCGCCCACCGACTAGCGGGGGGCCCCTCCTACGAGCAGTACTTC. The chain combines TRBV7-8 with TRBJ2-7, with 13 bases aligning to TRBD2. The V and J ends lost 5 bases and 0 bases, in that order; junction bases with no gene match: 10. The CDR3 contains 18 residues. The germline V gene has CDR1 SGHVS and CDR2 FQNEAQ.

V gene TRBV7-9 combines with J gene TRBJ2-7, with 8 bases matching TRBD1. Trimming took 4 bases from V and 3 from J; bases not matched to a gene: 8. Looked up from germline, CDR1 is SEHNR and CDR2 is FQNEAQ (reference sequence). The CDR3 sequence is 15 residues long. The CDR3 nucleotides read TGTGCCAGCAGCTCTTTCGGGACAGGTAGCTACGAGCAGTACTTC. It yields the protein CASSSFGTGSYEQYF.

The V gene is TRBV19, the J gene TRBJ2-1; 9 bases are a match to TRBD2. CDR3 length equals 19 residues. Germline CDR1 and CDR2: LNHDA and SQIVND (reference sequence). V gave up 4 bases and J gave up 0 bases; unmatched junction bases: 13. The CDR3 region is CASSRGFVGSGSSYNEQFF. The CDR3 DNA follows: TGTGCCAGTAGTAGGGGCTTTGTAGGTAGCGGGAGCTCCTACAATGAGCAGTTCTTC.

V gene TRBV6-1 combines with J gene TRBJ1-2; D is possibly TRBD1 (5 bases). In germline, CDR1 is MNHNS, CDR2 SASEGT. Trimming shortened V by 6 bases and J by 0 bases, and 11 bases separated the two germline ends. This CDR3 comprises 14 residues. CDR3 sequence reads: CASRARDSNYGYTF. The CDR3 nucleotides read TGTGCCAGCAGAGCCCGGGACTCTAACTATGGCTACACCTTC.

This sequence joins TRBV7-9 and TRBJ1-1; a weak D match, TRBD1 (6 bases). V was shortened by 5 bases and J by 2 bases, with 21 bases between the two germline ends. The CDR3 is 17 residues long. Per germline, CDR1 SEHNR and CDR2 FQNEAQ (reference sequence). The CDR3 reads CASSGLLRGAGNTEAFF. In DNA, the CDR3 is TGTGCCAGCAGCGGGCTCCTCAGGGGCGCGGGTAACACTGAAGCTTTCTTT.

The gene calls are TRBV5-1 and TRBJ2-7; TRBD1 aligns across 9 bases. CDR1 and CDR2 (germline): SGHRS, YFSETQ. CDR3 length equals 17 residues. Trimming removed 4 bases from V and 5 bases from J; junction bases left unmatched: 16. DNA of the CDR3: TGCGCCAGCAGCCCCACGTGGGCGGGACAGGGAGGCGACGAGCAGTACTTC. Amino acids: CASSPTWAGQGGDEQYF. Variable domain in full (rest from reference TRBV5-1 and TRBJ2-7): KAGVTQTPRYLIKTRGQQVTLSCSPISGHRSVSWYQQTPGQGLQFLFEYFSETQRNKGNFPGRFSGRQFSNSRSEMNVSTLELGDSALYLCASSPTWAGQGGDEQYFGPGTRLTVT.

The J gene is TRBJ2-7, the V gene TRBV27; 14 bases are shared with TRBD2. V dropped 7 bases and J dropped 1; count of bases not matched to a gene: 6. Germline V gene sequence: CDR1 MNHEY, CDR2 SMNVEV (reference sequence). This CDR3 region has 16 residues. CDR3 sequence reads: CASTPTSGRVSYEQYF. CDR3 DNA: TGTGCCAGCACCCCGACTAGCGGGAGGGTTTCCTACGAGCAGTACTTC.

The rearrangement links TRBV19 to TRBJ1-1; D not resolved. The CDR3 is 14 residues long. Germline CDR1 LNHDA, CDR2 SQIVND (reference sequence). With 3 bases removed from V and 1 base from J, the gap between germline ends came to 9 bases. The CDR3 here is CASSISAGNTEAFF. CDR3 DNA: TGTGCCAGTAGTATTTCGGCAGGGAACACTGAAGCTTTCTTT.

The chain combines TRBV7-3 with TRBJ2-3, with 12 bases identical to TRBD2. With V trimmed by 5 bases and J by 4 bases, 1 base remained unmatched. Germline lookup yields CDR1 SGHTA and CDR2 FQGTGA. The CDR3 runs to 14 residues. The CDR3 nucleotides read TGTGCCAGCAGCCCTAGCGGGGGGGCAGATACGCAGTATTTT. This translates into CASSPSGGADTQYF.